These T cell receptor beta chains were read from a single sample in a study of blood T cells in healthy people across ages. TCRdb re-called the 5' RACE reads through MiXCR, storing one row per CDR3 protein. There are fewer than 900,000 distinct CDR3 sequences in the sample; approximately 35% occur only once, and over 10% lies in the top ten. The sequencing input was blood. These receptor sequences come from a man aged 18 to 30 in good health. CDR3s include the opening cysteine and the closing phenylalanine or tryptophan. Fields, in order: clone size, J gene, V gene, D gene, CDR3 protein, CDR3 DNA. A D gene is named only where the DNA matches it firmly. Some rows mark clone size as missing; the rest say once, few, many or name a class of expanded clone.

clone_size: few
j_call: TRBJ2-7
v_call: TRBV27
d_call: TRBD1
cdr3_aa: CASSLDHRGSYEQYF
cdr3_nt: TGTGCCAGCAGTTTGGATCACAGGGGATCCTACGAGCAGTACTTC

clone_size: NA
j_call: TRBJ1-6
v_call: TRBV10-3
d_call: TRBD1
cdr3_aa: CAIWGTGVGNSPLHF
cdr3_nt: TGTGCCATCTGGGGGACAGGGGTTGGTAATTCACCCCTCCACTTT

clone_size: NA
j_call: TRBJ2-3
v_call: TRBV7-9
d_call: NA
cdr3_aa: CASSLVQGRADTQYF
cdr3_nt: TGTGCCAGCAGCTTAGTTCAGGGTCGGGCAGATACGCAGTATTTT

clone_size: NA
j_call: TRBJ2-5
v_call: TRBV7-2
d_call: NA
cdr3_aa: CASSVALGRVQETQYF
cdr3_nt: TGTGCCAGCAGCGTAGCCCTCGGCCGGGTCCAAGAGACCCAGTACTTC

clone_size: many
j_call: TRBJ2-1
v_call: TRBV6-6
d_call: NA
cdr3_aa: CASSPGPDRFEEFF
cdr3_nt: TGTGCCAGCAGTCCGGGCCCAGATAGATTTGAGGAGTTCTTC

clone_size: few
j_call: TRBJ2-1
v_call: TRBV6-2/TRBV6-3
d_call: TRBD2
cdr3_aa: CASSYSSGLGSYNEQFF
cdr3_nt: TGTGCCAGCAGTTACTCTTCGGGACTAGGCTCTTACAATGAGCAGTTCTTC

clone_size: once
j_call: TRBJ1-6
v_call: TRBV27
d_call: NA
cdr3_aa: CASSVSGVSSPPHF
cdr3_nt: TGTGCCAGCAGTGTATCCGGTGTTTCTTCACCCCCCCACTTT

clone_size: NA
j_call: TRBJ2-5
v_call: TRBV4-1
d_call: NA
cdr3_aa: CASSQKGETQYF
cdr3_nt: TGCGCCAGCAGCCAAAAGGGGGAGACCCAGTACTTC

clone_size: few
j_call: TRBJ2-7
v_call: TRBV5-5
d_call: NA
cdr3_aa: CASSLAVQGSYEQYF
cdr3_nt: TGTGCCAGCAGCCTGGCTGTCCAGGGGTCCTACGAGCAGTACTTC

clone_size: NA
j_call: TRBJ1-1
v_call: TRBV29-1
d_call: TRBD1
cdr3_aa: CSVATGGDEAFF
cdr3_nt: TGCAGCGTTGCGACAGGGGGAGATGAAGCTTTCTTT

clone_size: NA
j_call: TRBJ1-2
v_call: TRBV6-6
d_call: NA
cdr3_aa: CASSYDGGHYGYTF
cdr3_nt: TGTGCCAGCAGTTACGATGGGGGCCACTATGGCTACACCTTC

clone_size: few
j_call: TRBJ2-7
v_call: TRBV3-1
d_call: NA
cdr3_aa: CASSQDPDLFQYF
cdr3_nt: TGTGCCAGCAGCCAAGACCCGGACCTCTTTCAGTACTTC

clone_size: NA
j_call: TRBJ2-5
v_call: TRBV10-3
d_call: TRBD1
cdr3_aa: CAISERQGGESETQYF
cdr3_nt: TGTGCCATCAGTGAGCGACAGGGGGGAGAGTCGGAGACCCAGTACTTC

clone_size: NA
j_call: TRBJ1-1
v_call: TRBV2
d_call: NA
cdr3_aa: CASRIIQGPNTEAFF
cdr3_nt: TGTGCCAGCAGAATAATTCAGGGGCCGAACACTGAAGCTTTCTTT

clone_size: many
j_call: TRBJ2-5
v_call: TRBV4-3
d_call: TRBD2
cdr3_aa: CASSQGPLAGGRQETQYF
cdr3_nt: TGCGCCAGCAGCCAAGGACCCCTAGCGGGGGGTCGCCAAGAGACCCAGTACTTC

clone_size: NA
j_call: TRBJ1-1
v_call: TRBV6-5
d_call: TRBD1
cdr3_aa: CASRQNLQGITEAFF
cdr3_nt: TGTGCCAGCAGGCAAAACTTACAGGGGATCACTGAAGCTTTCTTT

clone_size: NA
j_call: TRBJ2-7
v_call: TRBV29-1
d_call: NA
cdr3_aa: CSVYIFYNEQYF
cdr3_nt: TGCAGCGTTTATATTTTCTACAATGAGCAGTACTTC

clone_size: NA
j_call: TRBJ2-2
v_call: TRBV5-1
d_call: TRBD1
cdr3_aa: CASRIMTGGTGELFF
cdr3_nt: TGCGCCAGCAGGATTATGACAGGGGGCACCGGGGAGCTGTTTTTT

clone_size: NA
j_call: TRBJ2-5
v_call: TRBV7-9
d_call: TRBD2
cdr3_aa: CASSPLAGKRQETQYF
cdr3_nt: TGTGCCAGCAGCCCCTTAGCGGGTAAACGCCAAGAGACCCAGTACTTC

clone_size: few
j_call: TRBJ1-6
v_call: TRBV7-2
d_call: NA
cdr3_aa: CASSLGLAQNSPLHF
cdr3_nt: TGTGCCAGCAGCTTAGGACTCGCCCAAAATTCACCCCTCCACTTT

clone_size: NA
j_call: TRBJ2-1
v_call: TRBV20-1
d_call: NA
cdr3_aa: CSARDVVAGNEQFF
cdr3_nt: TGCAGTGCTAGAGATGTGGTGGCGGGAAATGAGCAGTTCTTC

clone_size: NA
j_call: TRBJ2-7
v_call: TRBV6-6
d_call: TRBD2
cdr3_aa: CASSSRGGDSSYEQYF
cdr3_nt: TGTGCCAGCAGTTCTCGGGGGGGCGATTCCTCCTACGAGCAGTACTTC

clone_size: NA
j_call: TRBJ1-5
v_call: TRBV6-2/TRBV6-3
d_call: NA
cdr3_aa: CASGRLNQPQHF
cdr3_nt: TGTGCCAGCGGACGGCTCAATCAGCCCCAGCATTTT

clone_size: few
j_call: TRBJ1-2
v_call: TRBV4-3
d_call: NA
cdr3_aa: CASSQDKRGGYTF
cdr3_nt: TGCGCCAGCAGCCAAGATAAGAGGGGAGGCTACACCTTC

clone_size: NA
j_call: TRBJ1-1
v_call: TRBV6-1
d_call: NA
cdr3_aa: CASSEDEGGGGTEAFF
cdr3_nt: TGTGCCAGCAGTGAAGACGAGGGGGGTGGAGGGACTGAAGCTTTCTTT

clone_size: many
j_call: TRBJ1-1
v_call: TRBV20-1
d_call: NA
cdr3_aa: CSAKTVNTEAFF
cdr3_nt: TGCAGTGCTAAGACAGTGAACACTGAAGCTTTCTTT

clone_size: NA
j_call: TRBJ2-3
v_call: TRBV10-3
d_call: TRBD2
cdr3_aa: CASRDSGGTDTQYF
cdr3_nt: TGTGCGTCTAGGGACAGCGGGGGGACAGATACGCAGTATTTT

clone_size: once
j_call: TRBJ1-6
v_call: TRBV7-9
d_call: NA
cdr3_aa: CASMGVTDSPLHF
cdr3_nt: TGTGCCAGCATGGGGGTTACCGATTCACCCCTCCACTTT

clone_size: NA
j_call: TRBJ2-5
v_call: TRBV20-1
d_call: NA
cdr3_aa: CSARARAYQETQYF
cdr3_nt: TGCAGTGCTAGAGCCCGGGCCTACCAAGAGACCCAGTACTTC

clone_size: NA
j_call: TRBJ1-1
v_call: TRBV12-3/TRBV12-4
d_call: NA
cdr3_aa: CASSFAAGNTEAFF
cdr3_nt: TGTGCCAGCAGTTTTGCCGCGGGGAACACTGAAGCTTTCTTT

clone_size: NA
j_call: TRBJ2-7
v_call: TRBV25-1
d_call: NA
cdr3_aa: CASSAPMDRADEQYF
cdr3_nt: TGTGCCAGCAGTGCCCCGATGGACCGCGCGGACGAGCAGTACTTC

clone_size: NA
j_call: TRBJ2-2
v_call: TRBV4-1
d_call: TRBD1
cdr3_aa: CASSQDSRDRGKAGELFF
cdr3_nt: TGCGCCAGCAGCCAAGATAGTAGAGACAGGGGGAAGGCCGGGGAGCTGTTTTTT

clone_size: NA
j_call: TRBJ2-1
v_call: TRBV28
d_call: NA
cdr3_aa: CASTAWGSGYNEQFF
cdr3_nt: TGTGCCAGCACCGCTTGGGGGTCGGGTTACAATGAGCAGTTCTTC

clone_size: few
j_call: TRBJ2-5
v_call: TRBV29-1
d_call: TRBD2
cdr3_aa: CSVYTGTMRPGYQETQYF
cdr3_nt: TGCAGCGTTTACACCGGGACTATGCGCCCGGGGTACCAAGAGACCCAGTACTTC

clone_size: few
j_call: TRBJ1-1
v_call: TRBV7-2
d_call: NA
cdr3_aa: CASSGIKNTEAFF
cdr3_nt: TGTGCCAGCAGCGGAATCAAGAACACTGAAGCTTTCTTT

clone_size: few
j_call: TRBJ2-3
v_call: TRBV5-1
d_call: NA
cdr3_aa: CASSADGNPLPGGTDTQYF
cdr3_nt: TGCGCCAGCAGCGCCGACGGCAACCCGCTCCCGGGGGGCACAGATACGCAGTATTTT

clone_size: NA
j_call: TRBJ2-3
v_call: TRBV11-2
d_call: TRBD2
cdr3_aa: CASSHGLAGGGTQYF
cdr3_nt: TGTGCCAGCAGCCACGGACTAGCGGGAGGTGGGACGCAGTATTTT

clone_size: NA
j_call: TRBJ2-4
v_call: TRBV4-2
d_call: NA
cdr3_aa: CASSQESVGKNIQYF
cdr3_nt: TGTGCCAGCAGCCAAGAATCGGTGGGGAAAAACATTCAGTACTTC

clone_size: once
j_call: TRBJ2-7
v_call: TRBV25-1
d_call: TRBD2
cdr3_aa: CASSETSPGLAGDGQYF
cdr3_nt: TGTGCCAGCAGTGAAACATCACCGGGACTAGCGGGAGACGGGCAGTACTTC

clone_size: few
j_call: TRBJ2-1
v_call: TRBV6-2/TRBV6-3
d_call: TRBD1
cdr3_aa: CASSWGQSSYNEQFF
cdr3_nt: TGTGCCAGCAGTTGGGGACAGAGCTCCTACAATGAGCAGTTCTTC

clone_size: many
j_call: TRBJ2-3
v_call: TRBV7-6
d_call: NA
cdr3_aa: CASSPPEGPDTQYF
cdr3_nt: TGTGCCAGCAGCCCGCCCGAAGGGCCAGATACGCAGTATTTT

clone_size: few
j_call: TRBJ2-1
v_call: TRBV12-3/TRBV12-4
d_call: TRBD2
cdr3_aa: CASNTRGGLGEQFF
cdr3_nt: TGTGCCAGCAATACCCGGGGGGGGTTGGGTGAGCAGTTCTTC